Below, 24 T cell receptor beta chains from the same sample are listed, as sequenced in a study of cytotoxic CD8 clonotypes in ibrutinib-treated CLL. Measured with immunoSEQ multiplex PCR; TCRdb has only the in-frame clones, and not every one. There are 14,000 or so clones in the sample; roughly 67% occur only once, and roughly 41% lies in the top ten. The specimen was PBMCs, collected before ibrutinib treatment. The source is a human donor with chronic lymphocytic leukemia.

This clone was found a few times. The rearrangement links TRBV20-1 to TRBJ1-1, with no clear D. Germline-derived CDR1 and CDR2 are DFQATT and SNEGSKA (reference sequence). Trimming took 2 bases from V and 5 from J, leaving 6 bases between them. The CDR3 is made up of 11 amino acids. The chain's CDR3 is CSARRRTEAFF. The CDR3 DNA reads TGCAGTGCTAGAAGGCGGACTGAAGCTTTCTTT.

This clone rates as medium-sized. This rearrangement joins TRBV29-1 to TRBJ2-7, with 11 positions matching TRBD1. The ends lost 4 bases at V and 5 bases at J; junction bases unmatched: 10. Germline V gene sequence: CDR1 SQVTM, CDR2 ANQGSEA. This CDR3 comprises 15 residues. CDR3 nucleotide sequence: TGCAGCGTTGTCTTCTGGGACAGGGGGTCACACGAGCAGTACTTC. It yields the protein CSVVFWDRGSHEQYF.

This clone appeared a few times. The chain uses TRBV19 and TRBJ1-2; D is unclear. From germline, CDR1 is LNHDA and CDR2 SQIVND (reference sequence). This CDR3 has 14 amino acids. The V gene lost 8 bases and the J gene lost 4 bases, with 17 bases spanning the gap. CDR3 sequence (DNA): TGTGCCAGTGCTGCTTATAACAATCCCTATGGCTACACCTTC. This encodes CASAAYNNPYGYTF.

The table lists this clone with a few counts. The chain employs TRBV27 and TRBJ1-5, with 11 bases lining up with TRBD1. Per germline, CDR1 MNHEY and CDR2 SMNVEV (reference sequence). This CDR3 contains 15 residues. V was pared by 2 bases and J by 6 bases, with 3 bases of the junction left unmatched. In nucleotides, the CDR3 is TGTGCCAGCAGTTTAAGGGGGACAGGGGGTCAGCCCCAGCATTTT. Its translation: CASSLRGTGGQPQHF.

V and J are TRBV5-6 and TRBJ1-4; TRBD1 agrees at 9 bases. Germline lookup yields CDR1 SGHDT and CDR2 YYEEEE. V was pared by 4 bases and J by 6 bases, with 4 bases of the junction left unmatched. The CDR3 loop spans 14 amino acids. The DNA of the CDR3 is TGTGCCAGCAGCGGTGGACAGGGGTATGAAAAACTGTTTTTT. The encoded protein is CASSGGQGYEKLFF.

V and J are TRBV29-1 and TRBJ2-2; 7 nucleotides match TRBD1. The CDR3 has 13 residues. V lost 6 bases, J lost 1 base, and 2 bases stayed unmatched. Germline assignment: CDR1 SQVTM and CDR2 ANQGSEA. The CDR3 here is CSVRTGNTGELFF. DNA of the CDR3: TGCAGCGTACGGACAGGGAACACCGGGGAGCTGTTTTTT.

This rearrangement joins TRBV5-4 to TRBJ2-7; 7 bases match TRBD1. The CDR3 length is 12 residues. Germline trimming cut 2 bases from V and 4 bases from J; bases unmatched to any gene: 0. The germline V gene encodes CDR1 SGHNT and CDR2 YYREEE (reference sequence). Here the CDR3 reads CASSLQGYEQYF. The CDR3 DNA sequence: TGTGCCAGCAGCTTACAGGGGTACGAGCAGTACTTC.

The rearrangement joins TRBV2 to TRBJ2-1; 7 bases match TRBD1. Germline V gene lookup returns CDR1 SNHLY and CDR2 FYNNEI. The CDR3 consists of 17 residues. The trim removed 2 bases at V and 0 bases at J, leaving 7 bases unmatched. CDR3 coding DNA: TGTGCCAGCAGTGAATTCTTAGGGGACAGCTCCTACAATGAGCAGTTCTTC. As protein: CASSEFLGDSSYNEQFF.

The V call is TRBV10-2, the J call TRBJ2-7; tentatively, D is TRBD1 (6 bases). This CDR3 has 14 residues. The V end was cut by 3 bases, the J end by 9 bases, with 18 bases between. The germline gives CDR1 WSHSY, CDR2 SAAADI. CDR3 region: CASSEGTAKGVQYF. CDR3 DNA: TGCGCCAGCAGTGAAGGTACGGCGAAGGGGGTGCAGTACTTC.

This rearrangement joins TRBV11-2 to TRBJ1-3; D unresolved. V lost 5 bases, J lost 2 bases, and 13 bases lay in between. Germline CDR1 reads SGHAT; CDR2 reads FQNNGV. The CDR3 totals 15 residues. CDR3 region: CASSHQVNTGNTIYF. The CDR3 nucleotides are TGTGCCAGCAGCCACCAGGTTAATACTGGAAACACCATATATTTT.

CDR3 DNA sequence: TGTGCCAGCACCCCGAACAGGGGTGGCAATCAGCCCCAGCATTTT. This sequence encodes CASTPNRGGNQPQHF. The chain links TRBV6-5 to TRBJ1-5; TRBD1 aligns across 7 bases. Germline CDR1 and CDR2: MNHEY and SVGAGI. After removal of 7 bases from V and 2 bases from J, the junction contained 8 bases not matched to a gene. This CDR3 contains 15 residues.

The chain recombines TRBV6-6 with TRBJ1-2, with 8 bases lining up with TRBD1. CDR3 length: 15 amino acids. Germline CDR1 is MNHNY and CDR2 is SVGAGI (reference sequence). After removal of 0 bases from V and 2 bases from J, the junction contained 2 bases not matched to a gene. This CDR3 is CASSYSGTGNYGYTF. In DNA form, the CDR3 reads TGTGCCAGCAGTTACTCGGGGACAGGCAACTATGGCTACACCTTC.

CDR3 sequence: CASSLDRGQETEAFF. The CDR3 region has the DNA TGTGCCAGCAGCCTGGACAGGGGGCAAGAAACTGAAGCTTTCTTT. This chain connects TRBV5-4 to TRBJ1-1; 11 bases agree with TRBD1. The CDR3 covers 15 residues. The germline V gene has CDR1 SGHNT and CDR2 YYREEE (reference sequence). The V and J ends lost 4 bases and 5 bases, in that order; junction bases with no gene match: 7.

The CDR3 sequence is CASSSPAGGNQETQYF. CDR3 nucleotides: TGTGCCAGCAGCTCCCCCGCGGGGGGGAACCAAGAGACCCAGTACTTC. The chain couples TRBV11-2 to TRBJ2-5; 9 nucleotides align to TRBD2. Germline CDR1 SGHAT, CDR2 FQNNGV. CDR3 length equals 16 residues. V lost 4 bases to trimming and J lost 0 bases; unmatched junction nucleotides: 6.

This clone has just one count. The V and J genes are TRBV4-1 and TRBJ2-7, with TRBD2 matching over 12 bases. This CDR3 comprises 16 residues. V shed 3 bases, J shed 3 bases, and the junction held 6 bases outside the gene matches. Germline V gives CDR1 MGHRA, CDR2 YSYEKL. For the CDR3, the DNA is TGCGCCAGCAGCCAGGTACTAGCGGGGGGCAACTACGAGCAGTACTTC. Protein sequence: CASSQVLAGGNYEQYF.

The V call is TRBV11-3, the J call TRBJ1-1; 10 bases map to TRBD1. The germline gives CDR1 SGHNT, CDR2 YENEEA. With 5 bases clipped from V and 1 base from J, the junction kept 4 bases outside the gene matches. The CDR3 covers 15 residues. For the CDR3, the DNA is TGTGCCAGCAGCACGTGGACAGGGGGGAACACTGAAGCTTTCTTT. Translated: CASSTWTGGNTEAFF.

The J gene is TRBJ2-7, the V gene TRBV18; D may be TRBD2 (6 bases). Germline lookup yields CDR1 KGHSH and CDR2 LQKENI. The CDR3 sequence is 15 residues long. V was trimmed by 1 base and J by 6 bases, leaving 16 bases between them. CDR3 bases: TGTGCCAGCTCACCACAGACTAGAGGCAGTGGCGAGCAGTACTTC. Protein product: CASSPQTRGSGEQYF.

For this clone: Germline is not matched at one junction end, which may reflect a read error. The chain is built from TRBV20-1 and TRBJ1-2, with D uncertain. There are 9 residues in the CDR3. CDR1 DFQATT and CDR2 SNEGSKA come from the germline V gene (reference sequence). CDR3 residues: CSAREGFIF. The DNA for the CDR3 is TGCAGTGCTAGAGAGGGCTTCATCTTC.

This chain connects TRBV4-1 to TRBJ2-7, with a tentative D call TRBD2 (5 bases). Germline CDR1 is MGHRA and CDR2 is YSYEKL. Trimming left V 1 base short and J 6 bases short, with 16 bases between. CDR3 size: 15 residues. Written as DNA, the CDR3 is TGCGCCAGCAGCCAAGGTCCCGGGGAACTACGCGAGCAGTACTTC. It is translated as CASSQGPGELREQYF.

This clone came up a few times. The chain recombines TRBV7-6 with TRBJ2-5; 8 bases match TRBD2. V trimming: 0 bases; J trimming: 4 bases; junction bases outside the gene matches: 13. Germline V CDR1 and CDR2: SGHVS, FNYEAQ. The CDR3 is 18 residues long. Written as DNA, the CDR3 is TGTGCCAGCAGCTTAGCGGGACGGGCGGGGGGCCTGAGAGAGACCCAGTACTTC. Translating gives CASSLAGRAGGLRETQYF.

As for this clone: The germline gene is not matched at one end of the junction; a read error may be the cause. V and J are TRBV5-4 and TRBJ1-1; possibly TRBD1 for D (5 bases). CDR3 size: 14 residues. CDR1 and CDR2 (germline): SGHNT, YYREEE (reference sequence). The CDR3 is CASSLGGMNTEAFF. The CDR3 DNA reads TGTGCCAGCAGTTTGGGGGGTATGAACACTGAAGCTTTCTTT.

The chain combines TRBV29-1 with TRBJ1-3, with a weak D call TRBD1 (5 bases). Germline V CDR1 and CDR2: SQVTM, ANQGSEA. V lost 3 bases, J lost 3 bases, and 9 bases lay in between. The CDR3 contains 13 residues. CDR3 nucleotides: TGCAGCGTTGAGGGGGACGGTGGAAACACCATATATTTT. Its protein product is CSVEGDGGNTIYF.

The chain carries TRBV7-9 and TRBJ2-7; 12 positions match TRBD1. V was pared by 4 bases and J by 6 bases, with 4 bases of the junction left unmatched. CDR3 size: 14 residues. CDR1 and CDR2 (germline): SEHNR, FQNEAQ (reference sequence). The CDR3 region is CASSSGTGGSEQYF. Written as DNA, the CDR3 is TGTGCCAGCAGCTCCGGGACAGGGGGCTCCGAGCAGTACTTC.

This clone came up once. This rearrangement joins TRBV19 to TRBJ1-2; D gene ambiguous. This CDR3 spans 15 amino acids. CDR1 is LNHDA and CDR2 is SQIVND in the germline V gene (reference sequence). Between the trimmed V and J ends, which lost 7 bases and 4 bases, there was a span of 19 bases. The CDR3, as DNA: TGTGCCAGTATCCCATCGGGCATTTGGGGCTATGGCTACACCTTC. This sequence encodes CASIPSGIWGYGYTF.